The next 8 T cell receptor beta chains were all read from a single sample in a study of control samples from healthy donors and cancer patients. TCRdb's table, derived via immunoSEQ multiplex PCR, lists solely in-frame clones and lacks some. The data contain around 190,000 clones, 90% of them seen just once; the ten biggest clones take up around 1.4%. The sample was blood. The receptors stem from a woman between 50 and 59 years old in good health.

This clone was seen only a few times. The rearrangement joins TRBV7-2 to TRBJ2-1, with 12 nucleotides matching TRBD2. Germline lookup yields CDR1 SGHTA and CDR2 FQGNSA. There are 16 residues in the CDR3. Trimming at V came to 2 bases and at J to 8 bases, leaving 7 bases not matched to a gene. The CDR3 region has the DNA TGTGCCAGCAGCTTATTTGCGACTAGCGGGGGCGATGAGCAGTTCTTC. As protein: CASSLFATSGGDEQFF.

This clone was picked up a small number of times. The chain is built from TRBV25-1 and TRBJ1-6, with TRBD1 matching over 10 bases. Unmatched junction bases numbered 10, after V lost 5 bases and J lost 6 bases. The CDR3 spans 17 residues. Germline CDR1 reads MGHDK; CDR2 reads SYGVNS. The CDR3 bases are TGTGCCAGCAGTCCCCGGGACAGGGGACTAATTAATTCACCCCTCCACTTT. It codes for CASSPRDRGLINSPLHF.

This chain links TRBV10-3 with TRBJ1-1; the D gene is possibly TRBD1 (5 bases). V gave up 4 bases and J gave up 5 bases, with 11 bases separating them. CDR1 and CDR2 from the germline V gene are ENHRY and SYGVKD. CDR3 length: 13 amino acids. The CDR3 spells CAISGAGNTEAFF. The CDR3, as DNA: TGTGCCATCAGTGGGGCAGGGAATACTGAAGCTTTCTTT.

The rearrangement uses TRBV4-1 and TRBJ2-1; 8 nucleotides line up with TRBD2. Germline CDR1 and CDR2: MGHRA and YSYEKL. Trimming took 4 bases from V and 9 from J; bases not matched to a gene: 2. CDR3 length equals 12 residues. For the CDR3, the DNA is TGCGCCAGCAGCCCGGCGGGGGGTGAGCAGTTCTTC. Translation gives CASSPAGGEQFF.

The chain links TRBV5-4 to TRBJ2-7; weak D call: TRBD2 (5 bases). Germline CDR1 reads SGHNT; CDR2 reads YYREEE (reference sequence). The V and J ends lost 0 bases and 3 bases respectively, with 7 bases between them. The CDR3 is 13 amino acids. CDR3 bases: TGTGCCAGCAGCTTGGCCGAGGGCTACGAGCAGTACTTC. This gives the protein CASSLAEGYEQYF.

The chain couples TRBV11-2 to TRBJ1-2; unclear D gene. Germline V gene sequence: CDR1 SGHAT, CDR2 FQNNGV. The CDR3 length is 13 residues. V gave up 5 bases and J gave up 5 bases, with 12 bases separating them. Here the CDR3 DNA reads TGTGCCAGCAGCCACGGTTTGAAGTATGGCTACACCTTC. Protein product: CASSHGLKYGYTF.

This chain uses TRBV5-5 with TRBJ1-4, with D uncertain. Germline V gene sequence: CDR1 SGHKS, CDR2 YYEKEE (reference sequence). The V gene lost 3 bases and the J gene lost 0 bases, with 9 bases spanning the gap. This CDR3 is built from 15 residues. DNA of the CDR3: TGTGCCAGCAGCTGGACCGGGACAACTAATGAAAAACTGTTTTTT. This translates into CASSWTGTTNEKLFF.

The chain joins TRBV5-4 to TRBJ2-2, with D perhaps matching TRBD1 or TRBD2 (6 bases each). Looked up from germline, CDR1 is SGHNT and CDR2 is YYREEE (reference sequence). The CDR3 has 17 amino acids. V lost 9 bases and J 4 bases, leaving 25 bases between the germline ends. CDR3 bases: TGTGCCACGCAAACAAAAGGAGGGGGTTCGATCACCGGGGAGCTGTTTTTT. Translation gives CATQTKGGGSITGELFF.